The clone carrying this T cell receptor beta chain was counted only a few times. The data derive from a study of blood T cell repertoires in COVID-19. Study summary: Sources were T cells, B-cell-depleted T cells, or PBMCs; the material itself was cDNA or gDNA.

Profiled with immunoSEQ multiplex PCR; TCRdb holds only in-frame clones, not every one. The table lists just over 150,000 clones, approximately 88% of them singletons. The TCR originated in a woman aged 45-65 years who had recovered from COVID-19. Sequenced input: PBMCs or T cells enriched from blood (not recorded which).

The CDR3 DNA reads as TGTGCCAGCAGTTACTCGGACAGGGGGTATGGGACCCTCCACTTT. It encodes CASSYSDRGYGTLHF. The chain combines TRBV6-5 with TRBJ1-6; 10 bases are shared with TRBD1. Germline CDR1 and CDR2: MNHEY and SVGAGI. The CDR3 consists of 15 residues. The V and J ends lost 0 bases and 14 bases, in that order; junction bases with no gene match: 7.